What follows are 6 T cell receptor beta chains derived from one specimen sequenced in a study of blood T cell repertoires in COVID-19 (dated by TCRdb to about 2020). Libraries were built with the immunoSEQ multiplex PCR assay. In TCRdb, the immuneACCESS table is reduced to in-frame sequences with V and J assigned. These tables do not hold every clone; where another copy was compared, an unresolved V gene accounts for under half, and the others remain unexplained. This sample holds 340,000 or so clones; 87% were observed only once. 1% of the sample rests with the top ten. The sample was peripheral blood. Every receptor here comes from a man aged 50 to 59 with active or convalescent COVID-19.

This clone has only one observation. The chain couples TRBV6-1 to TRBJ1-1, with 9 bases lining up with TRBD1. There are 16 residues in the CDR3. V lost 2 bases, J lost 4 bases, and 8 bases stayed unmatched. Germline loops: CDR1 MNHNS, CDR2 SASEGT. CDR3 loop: CASSEPATGGGTEAFF. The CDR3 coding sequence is TGTGCCAGCAGTGAACCTGCGACAGGGGGGGGCACTGAAGCTTTCTTT.

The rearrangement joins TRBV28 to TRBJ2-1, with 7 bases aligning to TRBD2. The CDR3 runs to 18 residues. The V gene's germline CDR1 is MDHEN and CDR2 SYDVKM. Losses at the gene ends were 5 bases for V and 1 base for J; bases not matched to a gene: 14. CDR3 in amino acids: CASSDLLKAGRSYNEQFF. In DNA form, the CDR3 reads TGTGCCAGCAGTGACTTGTTAAAAGCGGGAAGGTCCTACAATGAGCAGTTCTTC.

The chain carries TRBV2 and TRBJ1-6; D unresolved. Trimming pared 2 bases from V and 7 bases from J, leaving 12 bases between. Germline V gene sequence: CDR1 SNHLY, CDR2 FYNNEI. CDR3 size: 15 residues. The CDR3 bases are TGTGCCAGCAGTGAAACTCTGGACTCGAATTCACCCCTCCACTTT. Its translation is CASSETLDSNSPLHF.

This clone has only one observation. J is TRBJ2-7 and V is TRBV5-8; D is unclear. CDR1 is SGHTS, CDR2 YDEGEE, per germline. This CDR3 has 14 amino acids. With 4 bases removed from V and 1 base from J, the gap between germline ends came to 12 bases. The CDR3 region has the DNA TGTGCCAGCAGCCTGACTGCGAATTCCTACGAGCAGTACTTC. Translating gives CASSLTANSYEQYF.

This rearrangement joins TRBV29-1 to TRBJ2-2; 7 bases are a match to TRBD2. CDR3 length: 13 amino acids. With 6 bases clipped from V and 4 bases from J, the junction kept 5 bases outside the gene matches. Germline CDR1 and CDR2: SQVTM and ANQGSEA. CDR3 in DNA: TGCAGCGTCGGTGGGAGGGCCACCGGGGAGCTGTTTTTT. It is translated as CSVGGRATGELFF.

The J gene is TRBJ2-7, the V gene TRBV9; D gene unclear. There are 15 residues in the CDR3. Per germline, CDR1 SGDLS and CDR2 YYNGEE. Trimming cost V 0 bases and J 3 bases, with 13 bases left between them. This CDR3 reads CASSVGSADFYEQYF. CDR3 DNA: TGTGCCAGCAGCGTAGGATCCGCGGATTTCTACGAGCAGTACTTC.